This TCR beta chain emerged from a study of T cell changes during pregnancy in multiple sclerosis. The length of the CDR3 is 14 residues. CDR1 is MDHEN and CDR2 is SYDVKM in the germline V gene. J gave up 7 bases and V 11 bases, and 11 bases lay outside the gene matches. The repertoire was sequenced with immunoSEQ multiplex PCR; TCRdb's copy has only in-frame clones and lacks some. Counted here are about 69,000 clones, around 90% occurring once; the ten biggest clones make up approximately 1.5%. The source was peripheral blood, collected in the third trimester of pregnancy. The chain carries TRBV28 and TRBJ1-5; 10 nucleotides align to TRBD1. This clonotype originated in a female donor with multiple sclerosis, enrolled in a pregnancy study. The CDR3 is CASWRQGARQPQHF. The CDR3 bases are TGTGCCTCCTGGCGACAGGGGGCACGGCAGCCCCAGCATTTT.